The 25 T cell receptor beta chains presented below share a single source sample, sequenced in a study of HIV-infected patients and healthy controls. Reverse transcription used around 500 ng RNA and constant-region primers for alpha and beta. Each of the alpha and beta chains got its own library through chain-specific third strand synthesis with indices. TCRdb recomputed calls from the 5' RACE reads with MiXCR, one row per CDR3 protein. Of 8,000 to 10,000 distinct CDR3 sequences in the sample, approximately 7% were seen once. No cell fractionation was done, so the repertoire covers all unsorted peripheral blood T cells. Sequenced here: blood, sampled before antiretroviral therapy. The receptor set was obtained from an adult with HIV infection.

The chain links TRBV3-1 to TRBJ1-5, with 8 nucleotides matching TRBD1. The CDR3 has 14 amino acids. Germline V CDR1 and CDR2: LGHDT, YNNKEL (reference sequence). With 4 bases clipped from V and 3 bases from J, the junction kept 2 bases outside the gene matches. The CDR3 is CASSRDRNNQPQHF. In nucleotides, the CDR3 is TGTGCCAGCAGCCGGGACAGGAACAATCAGCCCCAGCATTTT.

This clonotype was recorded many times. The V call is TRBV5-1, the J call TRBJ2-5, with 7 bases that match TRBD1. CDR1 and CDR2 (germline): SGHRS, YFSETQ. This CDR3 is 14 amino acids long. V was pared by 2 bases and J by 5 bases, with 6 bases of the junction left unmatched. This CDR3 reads CASSLQGNQETQYF. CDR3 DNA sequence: TGCGCCAGCAGCTTACAGGGGAATCAGGAGACCCAGTACTTC.

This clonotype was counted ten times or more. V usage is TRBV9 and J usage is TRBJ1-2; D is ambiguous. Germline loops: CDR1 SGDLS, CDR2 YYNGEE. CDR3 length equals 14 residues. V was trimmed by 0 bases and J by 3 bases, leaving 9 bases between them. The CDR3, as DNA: TGTGCCAGCAGCGTAGATGAGGGATACTATGGCTACACCTTC. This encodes CASSVDEGYYGYTF.

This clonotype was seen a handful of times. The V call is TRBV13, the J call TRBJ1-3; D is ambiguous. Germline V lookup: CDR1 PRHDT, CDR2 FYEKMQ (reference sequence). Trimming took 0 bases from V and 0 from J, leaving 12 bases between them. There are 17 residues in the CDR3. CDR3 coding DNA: TGTGCCAGCAGCTTAGGGTGGGAGATCACCTCTGGAAACACCATATATTTT. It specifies CASSLGWEITSGNTIYF.

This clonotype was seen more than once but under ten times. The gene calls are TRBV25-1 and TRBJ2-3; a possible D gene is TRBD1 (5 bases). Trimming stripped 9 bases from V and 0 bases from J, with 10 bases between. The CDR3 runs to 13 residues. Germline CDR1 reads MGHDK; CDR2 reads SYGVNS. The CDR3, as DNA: TGTGCCAGTCGACAGAGCAGCACAGATACGCAGTATTTT. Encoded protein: CASRQSSTDTQYF.

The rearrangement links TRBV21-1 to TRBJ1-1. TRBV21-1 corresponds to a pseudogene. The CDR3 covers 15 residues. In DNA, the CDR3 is TGTGCCAGACGCTGGGAGACCTCCATGAACACTGAAGCTTTCTTT. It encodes CARRWETSMNTEAFF.

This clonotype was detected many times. CDR3 sequence: CASSFFAGELFF. The CDR3 DNA is TGTGCCAGCAGTTTTTTTGCCGGGGAGCTGTTTTTT. The chain uses TRBV27 and TRBJ2-2; D unclear. Germline values: CDR1 MNHEY, CDR2 SMNVEV (reference sequence). V lost 3 bases to trimming and J lost 6 bases, with 5 bases between them. The CDR3 spans 12 residues.

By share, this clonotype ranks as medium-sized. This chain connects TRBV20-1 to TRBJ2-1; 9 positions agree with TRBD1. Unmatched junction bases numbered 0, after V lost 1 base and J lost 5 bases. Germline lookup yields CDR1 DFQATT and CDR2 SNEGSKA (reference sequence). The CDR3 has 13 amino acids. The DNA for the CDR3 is TGCAGTGCTAGAGGGACAGGGGACAATGAGCAGTTCTTC. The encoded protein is CSARGTGDNEQFF.

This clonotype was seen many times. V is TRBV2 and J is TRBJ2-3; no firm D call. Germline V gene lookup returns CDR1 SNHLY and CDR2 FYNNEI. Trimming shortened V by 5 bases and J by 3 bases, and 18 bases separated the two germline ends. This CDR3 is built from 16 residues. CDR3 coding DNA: TGTGCCAGCAGTTTACCGGACGGATTATGGACAGATACGCAGTATTTT. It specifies CASSLPDGLWTDTQYF.

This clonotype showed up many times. The CDR3 loop is CASSLTSGGASTDTQYF. The CDR3 DNA reads TGCGCCAGCAGCTTAACTAGCGGGGGAGCCAGCACAGATACGCAGTATTTT. V is TRBV5-1 and J is TRBJ2-3; TRBD2 matches at 11 bases. V trimming: 2 bases; J trimming: 0 bases; junction bases outside the gene matches: 5. Germline V gene lookup returns CDR1 SGHRS and CDR2 YFSETQ. CDR3 length equals 17 residues.

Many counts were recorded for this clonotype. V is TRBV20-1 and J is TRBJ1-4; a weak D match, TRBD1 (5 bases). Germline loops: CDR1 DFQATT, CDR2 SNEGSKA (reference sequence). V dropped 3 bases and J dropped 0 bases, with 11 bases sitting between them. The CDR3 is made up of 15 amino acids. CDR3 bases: TGCAGTGCTAGGGCGGGGGTAACAACTAATGAAAAACTGTTTTTT. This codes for CSARAGVTTNEKLFF.

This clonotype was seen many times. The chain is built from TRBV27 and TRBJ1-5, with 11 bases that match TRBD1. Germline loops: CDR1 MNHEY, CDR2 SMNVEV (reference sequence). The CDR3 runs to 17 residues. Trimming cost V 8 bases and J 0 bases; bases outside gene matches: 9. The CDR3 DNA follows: TGTGCCAGCGGCTTGGGACAGGGGGGCGATAGCAATCAGCCCCAGCATTTT. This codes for CASGLGQGGDSNQPQHF.

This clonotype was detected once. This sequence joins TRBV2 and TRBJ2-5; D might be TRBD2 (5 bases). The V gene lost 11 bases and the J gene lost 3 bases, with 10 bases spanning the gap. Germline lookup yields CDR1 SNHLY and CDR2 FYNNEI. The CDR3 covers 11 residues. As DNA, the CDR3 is TGTGCCGGAGGACTCGAAGAGACCCAGTACTTC. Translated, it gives CAGGLEETQYF.

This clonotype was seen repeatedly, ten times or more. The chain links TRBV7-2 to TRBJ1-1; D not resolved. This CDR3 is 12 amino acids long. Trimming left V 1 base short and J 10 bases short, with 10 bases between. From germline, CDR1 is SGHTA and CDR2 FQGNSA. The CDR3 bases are TGTGCCAGCAGCTTAGACCCTTTCGGAGCTTTCTTT. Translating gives CASSLDPFGAFF.

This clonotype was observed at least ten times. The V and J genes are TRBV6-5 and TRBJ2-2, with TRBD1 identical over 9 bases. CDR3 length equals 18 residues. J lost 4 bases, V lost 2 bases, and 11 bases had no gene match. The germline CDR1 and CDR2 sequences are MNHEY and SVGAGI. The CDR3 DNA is TGTGCCAGCAGTTACACTGCCCCCCACAGGGGGCGCACCGGGGAGCTGTTTTTT. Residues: CASSYTAPHRGRTGELFF.

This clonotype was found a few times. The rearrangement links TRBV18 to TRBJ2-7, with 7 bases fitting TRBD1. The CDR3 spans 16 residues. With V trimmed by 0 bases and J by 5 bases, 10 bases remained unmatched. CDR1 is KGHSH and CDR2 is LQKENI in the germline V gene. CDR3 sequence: CASSPPVLGRGNEQYF. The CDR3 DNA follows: TGTGCCAGCTCACCACCGGTACTGGGCAGGGGGAACGAGCAGTACTTC.

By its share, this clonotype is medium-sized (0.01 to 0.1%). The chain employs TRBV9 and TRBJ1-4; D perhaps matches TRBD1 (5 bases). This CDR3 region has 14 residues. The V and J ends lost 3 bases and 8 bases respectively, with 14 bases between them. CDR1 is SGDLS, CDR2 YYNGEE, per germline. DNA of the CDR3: TGTGCCAGCAGCGCCACTCTCAGGGACGAAAAACTGTTTTTT. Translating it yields CASSATLRDEKLFF.

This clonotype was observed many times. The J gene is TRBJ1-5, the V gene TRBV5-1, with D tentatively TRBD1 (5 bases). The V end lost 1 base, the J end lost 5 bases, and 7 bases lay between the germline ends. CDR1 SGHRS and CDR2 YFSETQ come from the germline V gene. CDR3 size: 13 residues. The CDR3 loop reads CASSLWGDQPQHF. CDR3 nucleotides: TGCGCCAGCAGCTTGTGGGGGGATCAGCCCCAGCATTTT.

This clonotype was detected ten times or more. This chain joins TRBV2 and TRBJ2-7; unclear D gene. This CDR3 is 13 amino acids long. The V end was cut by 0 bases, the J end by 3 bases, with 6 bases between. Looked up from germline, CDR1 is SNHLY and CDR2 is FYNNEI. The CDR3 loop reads CASSEAPVYEQYF. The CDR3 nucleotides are TGTGCCAGCAGTGAAGCGCCGGTCTACGAGCAGTACTTC.

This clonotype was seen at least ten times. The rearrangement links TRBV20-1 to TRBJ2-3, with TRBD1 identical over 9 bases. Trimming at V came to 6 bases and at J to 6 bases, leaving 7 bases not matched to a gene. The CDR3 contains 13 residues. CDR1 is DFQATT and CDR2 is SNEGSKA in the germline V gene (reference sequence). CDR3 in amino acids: CSATGTGFDTQYF. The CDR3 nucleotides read TGCAGTGCAACCGGGACAGGGTTTGATACGCAGTATTTT.

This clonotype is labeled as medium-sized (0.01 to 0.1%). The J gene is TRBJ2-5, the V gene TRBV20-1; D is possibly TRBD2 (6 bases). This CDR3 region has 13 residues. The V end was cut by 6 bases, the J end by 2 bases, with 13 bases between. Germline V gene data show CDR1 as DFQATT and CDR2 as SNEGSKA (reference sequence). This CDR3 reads CSAPETRQETQYF. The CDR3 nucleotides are TGCAGTGCCCCAGAGACTAGACAAGAGACCCAGTACTTC.

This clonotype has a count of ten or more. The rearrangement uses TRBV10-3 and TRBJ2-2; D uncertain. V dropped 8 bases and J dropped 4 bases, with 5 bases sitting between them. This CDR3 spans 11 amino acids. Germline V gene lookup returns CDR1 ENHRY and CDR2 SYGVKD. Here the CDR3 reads CAILGTGELFF. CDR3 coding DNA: TGTGCCATCCTTGGCACCGGGGAGCTGTTTTTT.

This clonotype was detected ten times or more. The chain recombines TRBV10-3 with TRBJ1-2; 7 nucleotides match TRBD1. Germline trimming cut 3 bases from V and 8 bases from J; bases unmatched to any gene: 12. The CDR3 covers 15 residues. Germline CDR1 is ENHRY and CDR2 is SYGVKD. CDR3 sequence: CAISDWDSLFEGYTF. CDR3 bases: TGTGCCATCAGTGACTGGGACAGCCTCTTTGAGGGCTACACCTTC.

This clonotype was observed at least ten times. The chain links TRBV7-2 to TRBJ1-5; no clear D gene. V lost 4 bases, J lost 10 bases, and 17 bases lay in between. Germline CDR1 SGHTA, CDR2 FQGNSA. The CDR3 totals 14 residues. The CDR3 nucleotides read TGTGCCAGCAGCTCCAGACAACTCACACAACCCCAGCATTTT. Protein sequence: CASSSRQLTQPQHF.

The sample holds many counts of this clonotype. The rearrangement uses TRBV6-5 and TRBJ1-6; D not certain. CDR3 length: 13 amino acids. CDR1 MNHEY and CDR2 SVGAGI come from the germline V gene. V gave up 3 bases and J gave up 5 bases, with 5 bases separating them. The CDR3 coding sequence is TGTGCCAGCAGTTATGGTCATAATTCACCCCTCCACTTT. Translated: CASSYGHNSPLHF.